One and the same sample provided the 3 T cell receptor beta chains below, sequenced in a study of T cell responses to AZD1222 COVID-19 vaccine. The method was immunoSEQ multiplex PCR; TCRdb's version includes in-frame clones alone and lacks a portion of them. Found here are 150,000 or so clones, 91% of them singletons; the top ten hold 1.4%. The specimen comprised peripheral blood, sampled on day 0 of AZD1222 vaccination. All receptors derive from an adult in good health.

This chain connects TRBV4-3 to TRBJ2-1; D gene ambiguous. The CDR3 has 13 amino acids. CDR1 LGHNA and CDR2 YSLEER come from the germline V gene. Trimming took 4 bases from V and 5 from J, leaving 9 bases between them. DNA of the CDR3: TGCGCCAGCAGCCGAAGGGATCACAATGAGCAGTTCTTC. Translating gives CASSRRDHNEQFF.

This clone was recorded only once. V usage is TRBV11-2 and J usage is TRBJ2-7, with D perhaps matching TRBD1 (6 bases). Germline CDR1 SGHAT, CDR2 FQNNGV. V gave up 0 bases and J gave up 2 bases, with 17 bases separating them. This CDR3 is built from 17 residues. The CDR3 region has the DNA TGTGCCAGCAGCTTAGATTCCCGAGGGGGTAGGCCCTACGAGCAGTACTTC. It encodes CASSLDSRGGRPYEQYF. Supplemented by reference TRBV11-2 and TRBJ2-7, the full variable domain reads EAGVAQSPRYKIIEKRQSVAFWCNPISGHATLYWYQQILGQGPKLLIQFQNNGVVDDSQLPKDRFSAERLKGVDSTLKIQPAKLEDSAVYLCASSLDSRGGRPYEQYFGPGTRLTVT.

V usage is TRBV5-6 and J usage is TRBJ1-1; a possible D gene is TRBD1 (5 bases). V lost 4 bases to trimming and J lost 3 bases, with 22 bases between them. The CDR3 has 17 residues. Germline CDR1 is SGHDT and CDR2 is YYEEEE. The CDR3 coding sequence is TGTGCCAGCAGCCCGGCGTTTAACCTGGGGGTAGACACTGAAGCTTTCTTT. Its protein product is CASSPAFNLGVDTEAFF.